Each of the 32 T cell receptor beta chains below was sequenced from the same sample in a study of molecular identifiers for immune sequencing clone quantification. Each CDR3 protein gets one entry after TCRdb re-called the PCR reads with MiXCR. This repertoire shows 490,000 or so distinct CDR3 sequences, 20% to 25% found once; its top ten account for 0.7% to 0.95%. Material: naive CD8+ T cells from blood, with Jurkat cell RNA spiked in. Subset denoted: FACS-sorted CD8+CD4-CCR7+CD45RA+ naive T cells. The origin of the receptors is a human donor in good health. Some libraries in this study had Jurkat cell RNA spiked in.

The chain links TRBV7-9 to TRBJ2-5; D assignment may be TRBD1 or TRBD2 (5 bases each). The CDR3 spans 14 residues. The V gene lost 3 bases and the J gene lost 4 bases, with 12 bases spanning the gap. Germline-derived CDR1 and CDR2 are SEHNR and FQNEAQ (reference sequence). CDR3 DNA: TGTGCCAGCAGCTTCGGCACGGGGCCAGAGACCCAGTACTTC. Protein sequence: CASSFGTGPETQYF.

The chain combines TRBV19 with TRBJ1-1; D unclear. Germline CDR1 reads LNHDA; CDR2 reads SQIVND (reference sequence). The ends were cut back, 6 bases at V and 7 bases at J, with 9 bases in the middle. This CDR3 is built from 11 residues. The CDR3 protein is CASRISYEAFF. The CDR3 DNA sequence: TGTGCCAGTAGAATATCGTATGAAGCTTTCTTT.

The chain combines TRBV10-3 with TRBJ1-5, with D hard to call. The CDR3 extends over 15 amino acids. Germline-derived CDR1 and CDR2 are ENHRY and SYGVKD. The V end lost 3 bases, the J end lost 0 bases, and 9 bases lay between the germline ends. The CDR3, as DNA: TGTGCCATCAGTGACACAGAGAATAGCAATCAGCCCCAGCATTTT. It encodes CAISDTENSNQPQHF.

This chain's CDR3 is CASSPRPGLSYEQYF. The CDR3 DNA is TGTGCCAGCAGCCCCAGACCCGGACTCTCCTACGAGCAGTACTTC. V is TRBV28 and J is TRBJ2-7; D may be TRBD2 (5 bases). The CDR3 is made up of 15 amino acids. Germline-derived CDR1 and CDR2 are MDHEN and SYDVKM. Trimming cost V 6 bases and J 0 bases, with 15 bases left between them.

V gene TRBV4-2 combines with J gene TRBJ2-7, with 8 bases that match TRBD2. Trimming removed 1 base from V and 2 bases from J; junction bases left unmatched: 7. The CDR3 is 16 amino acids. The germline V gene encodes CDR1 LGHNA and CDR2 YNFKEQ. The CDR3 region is CASSQVTLAEPYEQYF. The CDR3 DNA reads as TGTGCCAGCAGCCAAGTTACACTAGCGGAGCCCTACGAGCAGTACTTC.

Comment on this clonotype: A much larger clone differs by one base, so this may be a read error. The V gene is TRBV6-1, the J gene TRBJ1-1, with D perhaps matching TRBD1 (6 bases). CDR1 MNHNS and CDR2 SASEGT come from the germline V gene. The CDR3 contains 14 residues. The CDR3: CASSEDSMNAEAFF. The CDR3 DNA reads TGTGCCAGCAGTGAGGACAGCATGAACGCTGAAGCTTTCTTT.

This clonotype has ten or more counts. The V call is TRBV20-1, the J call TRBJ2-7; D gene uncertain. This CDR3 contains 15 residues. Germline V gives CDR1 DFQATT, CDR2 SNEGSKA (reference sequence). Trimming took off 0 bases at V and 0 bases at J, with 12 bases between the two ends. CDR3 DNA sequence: TGCAGTGCTAGAGATGTCTCCCGAGGCTCCTACGAGCAGTACTTC. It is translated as CSARDVSRGSYEQYF.

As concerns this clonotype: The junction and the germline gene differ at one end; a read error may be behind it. The CDR3 DNA sequence: TGTGCCAGCAGTGACACCGGGGGGAGCTCCAACGAGCAGTACTTC. As protein: CASSDTGGSSNEQYF. This rearrangement joins TRBV6-5 to TRBJ2-7, with 7 nucleotides matching TRBD2. CDR1 MNHEY and CDR2 SVGAGI come from the germline V gene. The CDR3 consists of 15 residues.

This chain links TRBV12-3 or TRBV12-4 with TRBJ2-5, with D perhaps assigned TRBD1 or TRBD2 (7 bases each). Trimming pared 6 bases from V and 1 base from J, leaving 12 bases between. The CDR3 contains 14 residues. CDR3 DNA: TGTGCCAGCAGAGCAGGGGGGGGCCAAGAGACCCAGTACTTC. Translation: CASRAGGGQETQYF.

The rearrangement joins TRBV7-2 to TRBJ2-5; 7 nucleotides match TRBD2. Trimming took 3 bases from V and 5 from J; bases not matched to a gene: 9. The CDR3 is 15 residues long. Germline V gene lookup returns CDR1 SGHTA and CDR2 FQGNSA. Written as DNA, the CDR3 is TGTGCCAGCAGCTTCCTGCGGGGGAATCAGGAGACCCAGTACTTC. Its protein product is CASSFLRGNQETQYF.

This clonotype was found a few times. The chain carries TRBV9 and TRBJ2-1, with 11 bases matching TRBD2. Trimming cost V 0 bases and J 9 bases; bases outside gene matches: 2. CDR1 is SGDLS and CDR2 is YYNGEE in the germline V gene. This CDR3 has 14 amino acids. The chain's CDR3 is CASSVDLAGGEQFF. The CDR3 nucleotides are TGTGCCAGCAGCGTAGATCTAGCGGGGGGTGAGCAGTTCTTC. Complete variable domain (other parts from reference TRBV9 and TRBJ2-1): DSGVTQTPKHLITATGQRVTLRCSPRSGDLSVYWYQQSLDQGLQFLIQYYNGEERAKGNILERFSAQQFPDLHSELNLSSLELGDSALYFCASSVDLAGGEQFFGPGTRLTVL.

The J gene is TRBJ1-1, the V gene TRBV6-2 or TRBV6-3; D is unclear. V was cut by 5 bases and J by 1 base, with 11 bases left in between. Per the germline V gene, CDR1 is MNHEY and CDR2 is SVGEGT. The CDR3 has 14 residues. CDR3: CASSLDGANTEAFF. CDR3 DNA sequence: TGTGCCAGCAGTCTGGACGGAGCGAACACTGAAGCTTTCTTT.

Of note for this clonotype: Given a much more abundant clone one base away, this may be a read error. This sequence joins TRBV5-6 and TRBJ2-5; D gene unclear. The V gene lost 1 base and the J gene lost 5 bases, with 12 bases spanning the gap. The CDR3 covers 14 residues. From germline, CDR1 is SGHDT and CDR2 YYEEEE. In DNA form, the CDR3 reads TGTGCCAGCAGCTTGTGGGTGGGTCGTGAGACCCAGTACTTC. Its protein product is CASSLWVGRETQYF.

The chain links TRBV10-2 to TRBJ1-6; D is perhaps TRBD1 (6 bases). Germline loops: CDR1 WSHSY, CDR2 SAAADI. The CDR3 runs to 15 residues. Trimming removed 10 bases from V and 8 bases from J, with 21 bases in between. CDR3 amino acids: CATGPQGPKDSPLHF. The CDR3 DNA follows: TGCGCCACCGGACCACAGGGACCTAAGGATTCACCCCTCCACTTT.

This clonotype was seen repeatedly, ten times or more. This CDR3 reads CASSYLTGGGQPQHF. The CDR3, as DNA: TGTGCCAGCAGCTATCTGACAGGGGGCGGTCAGCCCCAGCATTTT. The chain has TRBV7-2 and TRBJ1-5; 10 bases align to TRBD1. Germline V gene lookup returns CDR1 SGHTA and CDR2 FQGNSA. The CDR3 covers 15 residues. V shed 4 bases, J shed 6 bases, and the junction held 6 bases outside the gene matches.

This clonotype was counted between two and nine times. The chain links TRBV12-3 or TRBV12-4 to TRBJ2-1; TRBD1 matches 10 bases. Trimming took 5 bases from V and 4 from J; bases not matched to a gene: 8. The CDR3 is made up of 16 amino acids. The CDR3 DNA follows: TGTGCCAGCAGTCCCTGGGGACAGGGGCAGTACAATGAGCAGTTCTTC. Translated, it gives CASSPWGQGQYNEQFF.

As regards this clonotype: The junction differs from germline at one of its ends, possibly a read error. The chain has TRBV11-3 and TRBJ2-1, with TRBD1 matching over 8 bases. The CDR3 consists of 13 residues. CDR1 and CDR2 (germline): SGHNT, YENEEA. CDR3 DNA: TGTGCCAGCAGCGGGACAGGCTACAATGAGCAGCTCTTC. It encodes CASSGTGYNEQLF.

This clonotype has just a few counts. This CDR3 reads CASSTSWTGVEAFF. CDR3 bases: TGTGCCAGCAGTACCTCCTGGACAGGGGTTGAAGCTTTCTTT. The chain couples TRBV28 to TRBJ1-1, with 9 positions matching TRBD1. The CDR3 sequence is 14 residues long. Germline V gene sequence: CDR1 MDHEN, CDR2 SYDVKM. With 5 bases clipped from V and 7 bases from J, the junction kept 8 bases outside the gene matches.

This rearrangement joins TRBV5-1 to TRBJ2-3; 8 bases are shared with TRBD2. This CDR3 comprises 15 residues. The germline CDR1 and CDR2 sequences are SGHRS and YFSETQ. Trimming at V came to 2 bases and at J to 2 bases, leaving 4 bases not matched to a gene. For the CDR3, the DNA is TGCGCCAGCAGCTTTCTGACTAGCGTCACAGATACGCAGTATTTT. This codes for CASSFLTSVTDTQYF. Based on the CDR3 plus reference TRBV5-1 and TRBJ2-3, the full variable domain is KAGVTQTPRYLIKTRGQQVTLSCSPISGHRSVSWYQQTPGQGLQFLFEYFSETQRNKGNFPGRFSGRQFSNSRSEMNVSTLELGDSALYLCASSFLTSVTDTQYFGPGTRLTVL.

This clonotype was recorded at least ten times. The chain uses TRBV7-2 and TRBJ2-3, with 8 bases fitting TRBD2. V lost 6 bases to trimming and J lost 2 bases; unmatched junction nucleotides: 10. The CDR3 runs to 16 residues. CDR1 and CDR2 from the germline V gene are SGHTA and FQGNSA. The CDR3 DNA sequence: TGTGCCAGCAGTCCTTTAGCGGGGACGATCACAGATACGCAGTATTTT. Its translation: CASSPLAGTITDTQYF. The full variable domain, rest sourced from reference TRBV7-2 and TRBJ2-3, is GAGVSQSPSNKVTEKGKDVELRCDPISGHTALYWYRQSLGQGLEFLIYFQGNSAPDKSGLPSDRFSAERTGGSVSTLTIQRTQQEDSAVYLCASSPLAGTITDTQYFGPGTRLTVL.

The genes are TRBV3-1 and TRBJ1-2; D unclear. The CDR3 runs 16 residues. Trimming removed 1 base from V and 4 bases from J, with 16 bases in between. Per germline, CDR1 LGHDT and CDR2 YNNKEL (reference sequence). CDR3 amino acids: CASSQVMTASGYGYTF. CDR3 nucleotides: TGTGCCAGCAGCCAAGTTATGACCGCTTCAGGCTATGGCTACACCTTC. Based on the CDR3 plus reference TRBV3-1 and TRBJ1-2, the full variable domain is DTAVSQTPKYLVTQMGNDKSIKCEQNLGHDTMYWYKQDSKKFLKIMFSYNNKELIINETVPNRFSPKSPDKAHLNLHINSLELGDSAVYFCASSQVMTASGYGYTFGSGTRLTVV.

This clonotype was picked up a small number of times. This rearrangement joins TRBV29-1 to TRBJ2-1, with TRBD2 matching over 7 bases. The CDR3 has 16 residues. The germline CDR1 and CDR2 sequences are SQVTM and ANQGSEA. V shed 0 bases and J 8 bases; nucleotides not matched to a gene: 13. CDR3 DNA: TGCAGCGTTGAAGATTGGGCTAGCGGTCCCCGCGATGAGCAGTTCTTC. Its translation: CSVEDWASGPRDEQFF.

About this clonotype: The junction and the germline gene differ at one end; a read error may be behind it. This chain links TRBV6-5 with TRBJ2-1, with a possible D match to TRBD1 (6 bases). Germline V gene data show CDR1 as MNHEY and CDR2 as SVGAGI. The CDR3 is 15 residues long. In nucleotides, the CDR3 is TGTGCCAGCAGTTATGGACAGAGCTCCTACAATGGGCAGTTCTTC. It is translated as CASSYGQSSYNGQFF.

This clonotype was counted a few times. The DNA for the CDR3 is TGTGCCAGCAGTTACTCGGCGGGAGCTGAGCAGTTCTTC. Amino acids: CASSYSAGAEQFF. The chain combines TRBV6-5 with TRBJ2-1; 7 bases match TRBD2. Germline V gives CDR1 MNHEY, CDR2 SVGAGI. The CDR3 runs to 13 residues. Trimming at V came to 0 bases and at J to 9 bases, leaving 2 bases not matched to a gene.

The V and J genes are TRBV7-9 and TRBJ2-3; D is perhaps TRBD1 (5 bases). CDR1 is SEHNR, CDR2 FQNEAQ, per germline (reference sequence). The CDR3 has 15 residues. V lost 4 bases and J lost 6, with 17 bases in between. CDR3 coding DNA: TGTGCCAGCAGCTCTAGGGGCTTCCGGGCGGATACGCAGTATTTT. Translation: CASSSRGFRADTQYF.

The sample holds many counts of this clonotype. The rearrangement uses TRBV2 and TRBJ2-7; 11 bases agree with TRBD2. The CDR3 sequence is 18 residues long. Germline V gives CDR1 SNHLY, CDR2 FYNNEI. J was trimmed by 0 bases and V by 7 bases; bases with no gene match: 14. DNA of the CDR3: TGTGCCAGCACCGGGGGACTAGCGGAGCGGGGGAACTCCTACGAGCAGTACTTC. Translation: CASTGGLAERGNSYEQYF.

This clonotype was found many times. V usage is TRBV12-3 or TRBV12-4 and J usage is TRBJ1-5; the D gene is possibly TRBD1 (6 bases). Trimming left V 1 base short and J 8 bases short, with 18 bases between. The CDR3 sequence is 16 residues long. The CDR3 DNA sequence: TGTGCCAGCAGTTTAGTGGGACAAGAAACGGTGGAGCCCCAGCATTTT. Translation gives CASSLVGQETVEPQHF.

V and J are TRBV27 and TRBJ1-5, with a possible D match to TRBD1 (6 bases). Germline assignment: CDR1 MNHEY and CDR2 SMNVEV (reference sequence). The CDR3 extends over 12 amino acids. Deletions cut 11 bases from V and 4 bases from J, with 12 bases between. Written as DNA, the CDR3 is TGTGCCGGTCAACAGGGAAATCAGCCCCAGCATTTT. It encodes CAGQQGNQPQHF.

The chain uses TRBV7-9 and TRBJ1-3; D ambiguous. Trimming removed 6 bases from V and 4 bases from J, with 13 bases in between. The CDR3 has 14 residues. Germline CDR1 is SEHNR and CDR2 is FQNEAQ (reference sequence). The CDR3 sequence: CASRDARWGNTIYF. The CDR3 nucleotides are TGTGCCAGCAGGGATGCCCGTTGGGGAAACACCATATATTTT.

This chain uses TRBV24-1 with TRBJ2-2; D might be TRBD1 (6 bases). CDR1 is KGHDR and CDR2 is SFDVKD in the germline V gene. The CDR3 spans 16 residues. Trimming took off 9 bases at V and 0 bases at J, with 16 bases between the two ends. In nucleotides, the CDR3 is TGTGCCACCCTGCCCCGGGACACTTCGAACACCGGGGAGCTGTTTTTT. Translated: CATLPRDTSNTGELFF.

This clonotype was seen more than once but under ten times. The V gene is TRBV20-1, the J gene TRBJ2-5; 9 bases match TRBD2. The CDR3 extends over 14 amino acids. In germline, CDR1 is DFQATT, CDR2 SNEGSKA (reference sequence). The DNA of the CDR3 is TGCAGGGAACTGACTAGCGGTAGCCTTGAGACCCAGTACTTC. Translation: CRELTSGSLETQYF.

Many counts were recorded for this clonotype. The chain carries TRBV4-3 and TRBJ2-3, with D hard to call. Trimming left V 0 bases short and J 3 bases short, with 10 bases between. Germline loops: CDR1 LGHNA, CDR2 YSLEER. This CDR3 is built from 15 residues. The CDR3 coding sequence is TGCGCCAGCAGCCAAGAACGTGGGATGACAGATACGCAGTATTTT. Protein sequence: CASSQERGMTDTQYF.